This T cell receptor beta chain stems from a study of blood T cell repertoires in COVID-19 (TCRdb year 2020). About the investigation overall: Samples from collaborators originated in the United States, Italy and Spain and spanned both the acute and convalescent phases of COVID-19. The material from the prospective study consisted of cDNA or gDNA derived from T cells, B-cell-depleted T cells, or PBMCs. Subjects who had been exposed to COVID-19, were actively infected with it, or had recovered from it provided the deeply sampled blood TCRbeta repertoires that made up the dataset. The repertoires were made available in a free public database intended to serve as a resource for research on the immune response to SARS-CoV-2. Samples came from the ongoing ImmuneRACE study (first 160 participants) plus 1,254 subjects from 6 global collaborators. Sample metadata almost always included a de-identified subject ID, COVID-19 status, age in years and sex. HLA class I and class II types, where available, came from metadata supplied by the sample provider rather than from assay-based typing.

The immunoSEQ Assay, a bias-controlled multiplex PCR, was used to amplify TCRbeta CDR3 regions from genomic DNA. As for the authors' bioinformatics: Nucleated cell counts per sample were estimated from amplification of reference gene primers within the assay. Sequence reads were collapsed and filtered to measure the absolute abundance of every unique TCRbeta CDR3 rearrangement. Productive Simpson clonality was computed per sample as the square root of Simpson's diversity index over productive rearrangements. Held by TCRdb, this immuneACCESS table contains in-frame sequences only and omits some clones. Under half of the omission traces to an unresolved V gene where checked; the cause of the rest is unknown. V and J calls and clone size are copied from that table; D and trimming were computed from the DNA. This sample holds 72,000 or so clones; roughly 77% were observed only once. The ten top clones hold around 9.2% of the sample.

Whole blood was collected in K2EDTA tubes by collaborating institutions according to the institutions' own protocols. Collaborator samples were shipped for TCRbeta analysis as frozen whole blood, isolated PBMCs, or DNA extracted from either sample type. A remark on this clone: It has no known antigen specificity. Per-base quality was not reported, and no clone a single base away is much larger than it.

Counted from cysteine to phenylalanine, this CDR3 has 15 amino acids. Only the CDR3 DNA stays, 45 bases, in frame from base 1. CDR1 and CDR2 are read off the germline V gene as MNHEY and SVGAGI. V is shortened by 7 bases, J by 0 bases, and the region joining them spans 13 bases. General findings and caveats noted by the study authors: The quantity of clinical and demographic metadata differed by source and by participant and was supplied without curation.

This chain joins TRBV6-5 to TRBJ1-5; D gene: possibly TRBD1, on 5 matching bases. The TCR sequence derives from a human donor in a cohort sampled during active COVID-19. Sequencing was carried out using peripheral blood. The CDR3 corresponds to CASKGDFYSNQPQHF. The DNA sequence is as follows: TGTGCCAGCAAAGGGGACTTCTATAGCAATCAGCCCCAGCATTTT.